Listed here are 3 T cell receptor beta chains from one sample, sequenced in a study of tumor-infiltrating lymphocytes in oesophageal squamous cell carcinoma. TCRdb reprocessed the PCR reads via MiXCR and lists one record per CDR3 protein. The table has 10,000 to 15,000 distinct CDR3 sequences, roughly 51% seen once. Sample: esophageal tumor tissue. The receptors shown here come from a male donor with esophageal squamous cell carcinoma.

The J gene is TRBJ2-1, the V gene TRBV7-4; D might be TRBD1 or TRBD2, each matching 5 bases. Germline CDR1 SGHVT, CDR2 SQSDAQ. The CDR3 covers 17 residues. V gave up 3 bases and J gave up 6 bases, with 21 bases separating them. CDR3 sequence (DNA): TGTGCCAGCAGCTTTCCCAAACCGGGACGAGAACGCAATGAGCAGTTCTTC. Protein sequence: CASSFPKPGRERNEQFF.

This clonotype showed up many times. The chain recombines TRBV24-1 with TRBJ2-1; 12 nucleotides align to TRBD1. The CDR3 contains 15 residues. Trimming took 5 bases from V and 7 from J; bases not matched to a gene: 5. Germline V gene lookup returns CDR1 KGHDR and CDR2 SFDVKD. CDR3 protein: CATSAGTGGSNEQFF. The CDR3 nucleotides read TGTGCCACCAGTGCCGGGACAGGGGGCTCAAATGAGCAGTTCTTC.

This clonotype was seen many times. The chain joins TRBV10-3 to TRBJ1-1, with 8 nucleotides matching TRBD1. The V gene's germline CDR1 is ENHRY and CDR2 SYGVKD. The CDR3 covers 15 residues. J lost 2 bases, V lost 6 bases, and 8 bases had no gene match. CDR3 sequence (DNA): TGTGCCATCAGAAGAGACAGGGGCCGAAACACTGAAGCTTTCTTT. It translates to CAIRRDRGRNTEAFF.